Listed here is a single T cell receptor (beta chain). This sample stems from a study of blood T cell repertoires in COVID-19. The CDR3 spans 16 residues. Germline CDR1 MDHEN, CDR2 SYDVKM. V lost 5 bases, J lost 2 bases, and 9 bases stayed unmatched. Authors' analysis steps: Cell counts per sample came from amplifying reference gene primers. Only in-frame clones appear in the TCRdb table, and some are missing; sequencing was by immunoSEQ multiplex PCR. Clonal size and the V and J genes are those of that table, whereas D and trimming came from the DNA. This sample carries approximately 280,000 clones, around 86% of them seen once, and the ten largest clones take over 2%.

The sequenced sample was peripheral blood. The V call is TRBV28, the J call TRBJ2-3; 8 bases are a match to TRBD2. The receptor was derived from a woman aged 30 to 39 who had recovered from COVID-19. CDR3 loop: CASSLIPTSATDTQYF. CDR3 nucleotide sequence: TGTGCCAGCAGTCTTATTCCGACTAGCGCCACAGATACGCAGTATTTT.